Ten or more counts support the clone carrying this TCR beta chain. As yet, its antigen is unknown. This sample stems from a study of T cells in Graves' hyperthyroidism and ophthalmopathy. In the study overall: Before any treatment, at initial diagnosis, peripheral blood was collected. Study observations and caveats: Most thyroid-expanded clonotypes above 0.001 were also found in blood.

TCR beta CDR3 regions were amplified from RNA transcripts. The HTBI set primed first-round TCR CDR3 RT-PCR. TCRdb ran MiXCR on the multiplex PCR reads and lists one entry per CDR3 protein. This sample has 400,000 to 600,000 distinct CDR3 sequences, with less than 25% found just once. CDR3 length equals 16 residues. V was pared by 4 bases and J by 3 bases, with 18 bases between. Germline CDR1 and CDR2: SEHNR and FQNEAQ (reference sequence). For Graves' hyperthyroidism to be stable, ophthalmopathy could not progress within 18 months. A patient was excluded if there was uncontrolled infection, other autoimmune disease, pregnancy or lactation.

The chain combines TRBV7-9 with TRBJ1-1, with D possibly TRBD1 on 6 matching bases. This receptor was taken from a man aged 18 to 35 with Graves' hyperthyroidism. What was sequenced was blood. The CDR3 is CASSYHGGLVDTEAFF. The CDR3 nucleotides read TGTGCCAGCAGCTATCACGGGGGGCTGGTGGACACTGAAGCTTTCTTT.